The 4 T cell receptor beta chains below come from one sample, sequenced in a study of T cell changes during pregnancy in multiple sclerosis. TCRdb's table, derived via immunoSEQ multiplex PCR, lists solely in-frame clones and lacks some. The table has around 30,000 clones, 90% seen once; the top ten hold about 0.5%. Sequencing was performed on CD4+ T cells from peripheral blood mononuclear cells, taken in the third trimester of pregnancy. The receptors were gathered from a female donor in good health, enrolled as a control in a pregnancy study.

The V call is TRBV2, the J call TRBJ1-5; D gene ambiguous. There are 13 residues in the CDR3. V gave up 4 bases and J gave up 5 bases, with 9 bases separating them. CDR1 and CDR2 from the germline V gene are SNHLY and FYNNEI. The CDR3 protein is CASSALRDQPQHF. Here the CDR3 DNA reads TGTGCCAGCAGTGCCTTGAGGGATCAGCCCCAGCATTTT.

Comments on this clone: This same CDR3 is encoded by further DNA sequences in the sample. The V gene is TRBV29-1, the J gene TRBJ2-5; 11 nucleotides match TRBD2. Germline values: CDR1 SQVTM, CDR2 ANQGSEA. The CDR3 runs to 14 residues. The J segment lost 7 bases and the V segment lost 7 bases, leaving 11 bases of the junction unmatched. The CDR3 region has the DNA TGCAGCGCGACTAGCGGGGCCGGGGGGGGGACCCAGTACTTC. Amino acids: CSATSGAGGGTQYF. The full variable domain, completed using reference TRBV29-1 and TRBJ2-5, is SAVISQKPSRDICQRGTSLTIQCQVDSQVTMMFWYRQQPGQSLTLIATANQGSEATYESGFVIDKFPISRPNLTFSTLTVSNMSPEDSSIYLCSATSGAGGGTQYFGPGTRLLVL.

This clone was observed a handful of times. This rearrangement joins TRBV13 to TRBJ1-5, with TRBD1 as a possible D gene (5 bases). CDR3 length equals 14 residues. Germline CDR1 is PRHDT and CDR2 is FYEKMQ (reference sequence). Trimming pared 4 bases from V and 11 bases from J, leaving 18 bases between. Here the CDR3 reads CASSYSGGIVAQHF. The CDR3 DNA follows: TGTGCCAGCAGCTATTCGGGGGGGATCGTAGCCCAGCATTTT.

This sequence joins TRBV29-1 and TRBJ2-3; weak D call: TRBD1 (6 bases). Trimming shortened V by 8 bases and J by 4 bases, and 19 bases separated the two germline ends. CDR3 size: 14 residues. Germline V lookup: CDR1 SQVTM, CDR2 ANQGSEA. DNA for the CDR3: TGCAGCTTCACAAAAGGGGGTCTCGCAGATACGCAGTATTTT. This translates into CSFTKGGLADTQYF.